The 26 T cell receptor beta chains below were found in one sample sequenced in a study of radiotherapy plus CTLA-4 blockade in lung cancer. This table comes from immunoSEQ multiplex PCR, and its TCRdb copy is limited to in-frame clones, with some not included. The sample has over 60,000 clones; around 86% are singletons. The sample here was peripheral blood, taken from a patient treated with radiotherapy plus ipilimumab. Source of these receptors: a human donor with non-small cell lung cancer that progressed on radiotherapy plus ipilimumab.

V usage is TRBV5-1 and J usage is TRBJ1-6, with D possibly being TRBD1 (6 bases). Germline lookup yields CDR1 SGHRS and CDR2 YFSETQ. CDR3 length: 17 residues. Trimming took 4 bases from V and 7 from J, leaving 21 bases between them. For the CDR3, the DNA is TGCGCCAGCAGCCCCGCTTCCGCAGGGGCAGGCAATTCACCCCTCCACTTT. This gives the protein CASSPASAGAGNSPLHF.

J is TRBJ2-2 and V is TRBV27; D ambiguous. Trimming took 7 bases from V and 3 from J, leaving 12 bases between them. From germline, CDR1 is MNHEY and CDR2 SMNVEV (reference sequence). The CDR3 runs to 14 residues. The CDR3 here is CASTPAGHTGELFF. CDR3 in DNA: TGTGCCAGCACCCCGGCCGGGCACACCGGGGAGCTGTTTTTT.

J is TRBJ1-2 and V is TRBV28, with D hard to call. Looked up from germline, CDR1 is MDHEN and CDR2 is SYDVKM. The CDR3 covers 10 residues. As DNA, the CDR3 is TGTGGAACGAAGGACTATGGCTACACCTTC. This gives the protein CGTKDYGYTF.

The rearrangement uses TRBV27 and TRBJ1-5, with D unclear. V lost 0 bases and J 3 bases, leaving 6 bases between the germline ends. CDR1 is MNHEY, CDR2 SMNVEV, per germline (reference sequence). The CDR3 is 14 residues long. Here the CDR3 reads CASSLSGYNQPQHF. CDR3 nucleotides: TGTGCCAGCAGTTTATCAGGGTACAATCAGCCCCAGCATTTT.

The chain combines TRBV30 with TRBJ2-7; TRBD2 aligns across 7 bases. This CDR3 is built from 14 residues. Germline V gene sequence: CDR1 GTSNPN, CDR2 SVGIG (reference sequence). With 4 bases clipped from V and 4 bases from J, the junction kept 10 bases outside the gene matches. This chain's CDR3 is CAWNKGGRGYEQYF. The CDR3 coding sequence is TGTGCCTGGAATAAGGGCGGGAGAGGATACGAGCAGTACTTC.

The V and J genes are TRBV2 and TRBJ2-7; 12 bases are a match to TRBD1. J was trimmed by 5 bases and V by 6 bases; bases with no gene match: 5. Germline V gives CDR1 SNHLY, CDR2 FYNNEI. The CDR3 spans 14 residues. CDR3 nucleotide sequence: TGTGCCAGCAGGCCGGGACAGGGGGCCGACGAGCAGTACGTC. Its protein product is CASRPGQGADEQYV.

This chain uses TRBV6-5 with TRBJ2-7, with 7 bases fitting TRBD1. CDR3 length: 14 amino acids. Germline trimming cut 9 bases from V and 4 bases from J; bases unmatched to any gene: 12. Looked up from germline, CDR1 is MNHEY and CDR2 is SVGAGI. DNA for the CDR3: TGTGCCAGTAAAAGGGGGCGCAGTGGGTACGAGCAGTACTTC. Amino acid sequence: CASKRGRSGYEQYF.

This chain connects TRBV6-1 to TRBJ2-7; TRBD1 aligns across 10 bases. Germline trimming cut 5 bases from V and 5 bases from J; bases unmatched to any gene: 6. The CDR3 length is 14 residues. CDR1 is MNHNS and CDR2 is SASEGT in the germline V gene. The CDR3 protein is CASSNAGTGDEQYF. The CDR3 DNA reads TGTGCCAGCAGTAACGCCGGGACAGGGGACGAGCAGTACTTC.

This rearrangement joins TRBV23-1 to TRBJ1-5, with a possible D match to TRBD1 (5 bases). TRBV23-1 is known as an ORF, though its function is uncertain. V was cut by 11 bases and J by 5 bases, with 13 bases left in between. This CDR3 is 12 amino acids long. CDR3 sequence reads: CAPWGSYQPQHF. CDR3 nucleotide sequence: TGCGCCCCTTGGGGGTCCTATCAGCCCCAGCATTTT.

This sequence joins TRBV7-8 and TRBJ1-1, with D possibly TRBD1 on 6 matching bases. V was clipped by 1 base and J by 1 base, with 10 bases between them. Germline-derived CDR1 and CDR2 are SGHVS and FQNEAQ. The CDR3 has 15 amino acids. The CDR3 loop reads CASSLDRVRNTEAFF. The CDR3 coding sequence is TGTGCCAGCAGCTTAGACAGGGTGAGGAACACTGAAGCTTTCTTT.

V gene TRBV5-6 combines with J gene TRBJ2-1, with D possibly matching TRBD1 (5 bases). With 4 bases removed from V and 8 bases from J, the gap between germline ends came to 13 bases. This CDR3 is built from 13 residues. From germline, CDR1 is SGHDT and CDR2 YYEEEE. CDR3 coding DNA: TGTGCCAGCAGCGTCAGGGTTGGGCATGAGCAGTTCTTC. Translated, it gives CASSVRVGHEQFF.

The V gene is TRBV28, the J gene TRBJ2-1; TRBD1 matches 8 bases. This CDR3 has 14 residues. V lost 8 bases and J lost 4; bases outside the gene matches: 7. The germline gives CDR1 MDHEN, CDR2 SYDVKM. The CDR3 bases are TGTGCCAGCCACCGGACAGGGAGATACAATGAGCAGTTCTTC. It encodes CASHRTGRYNEQFF.

CDR3 coding DNA: TGCAGTGCTAGGTTCACGAATGGCTACACCTTC. It yields the protein CSARFTNGYTF. The V gene is TRBV20-1, the J gene TRBJ1-2, with unresolved D. Trimming took off 3 bases at V and 6 bases at J, with 8 bases between the two ends. Germline V gene data show CDR1 as DFQATT and CDR2 as SNEGSKA (reference sequence). CDR3 length: 11 amino acids.

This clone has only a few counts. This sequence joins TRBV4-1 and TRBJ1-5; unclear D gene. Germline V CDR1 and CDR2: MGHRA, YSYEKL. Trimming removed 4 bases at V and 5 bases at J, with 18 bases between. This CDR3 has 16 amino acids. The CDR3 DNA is TGCGCCAGCAGCCCCTCGCCGCAGGTTCGGGATCAGCCCCAGCATTTT. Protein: CASSPSPQVRDQPQHF.

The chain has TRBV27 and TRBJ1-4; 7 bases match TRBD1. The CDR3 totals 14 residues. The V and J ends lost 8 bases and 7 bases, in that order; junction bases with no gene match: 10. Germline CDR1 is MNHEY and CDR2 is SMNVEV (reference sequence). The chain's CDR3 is CASGTTGDPEKLFF. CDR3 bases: TGTGCCAGCGGAACTACAGGGGATCCTGAAAAACTGTTTTTT.

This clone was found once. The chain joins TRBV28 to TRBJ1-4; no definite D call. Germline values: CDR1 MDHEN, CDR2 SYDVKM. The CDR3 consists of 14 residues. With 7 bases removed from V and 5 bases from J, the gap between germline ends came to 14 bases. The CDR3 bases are TGTGCCAGCAACCTGGAGGGCCTGAATGAAAAACTGTTTTTT. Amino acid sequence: CASNLEGLNEKLFF.

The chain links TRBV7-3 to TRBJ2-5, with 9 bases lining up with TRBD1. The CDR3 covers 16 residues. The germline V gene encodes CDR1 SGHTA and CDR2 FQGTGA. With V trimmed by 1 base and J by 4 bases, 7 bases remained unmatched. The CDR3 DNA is TGTGCCAGCAGCTTAATGGGACAGGGTTTTTTAGAGACCCAGTACTTC. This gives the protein CASSLMGQGFLETQYF.

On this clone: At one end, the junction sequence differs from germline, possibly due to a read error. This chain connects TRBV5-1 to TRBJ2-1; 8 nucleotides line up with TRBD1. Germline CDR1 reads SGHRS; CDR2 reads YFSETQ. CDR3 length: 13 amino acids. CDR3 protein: CASRPTGGNEQFF. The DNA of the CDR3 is TGCGCAAGCAGGCCTACAGGGGGCAATGAGCAGTTCTTC.

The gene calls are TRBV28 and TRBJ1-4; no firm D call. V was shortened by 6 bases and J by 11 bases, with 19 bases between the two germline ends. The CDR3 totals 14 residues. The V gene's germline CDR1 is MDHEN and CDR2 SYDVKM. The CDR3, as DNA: TGTGCCAGCAGACCGGGTGGGCGAGAAGAGAAACTGTTTTTT. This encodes CASRPGGREEKLFF.

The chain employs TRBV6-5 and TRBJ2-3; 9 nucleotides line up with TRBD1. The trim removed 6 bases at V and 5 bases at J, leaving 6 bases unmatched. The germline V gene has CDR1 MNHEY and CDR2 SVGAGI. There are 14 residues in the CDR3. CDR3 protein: CASRGQGGLDTQYF. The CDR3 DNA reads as TGTGCCAGCAGGGGACAGGGTGGTTTAGATACGCAGTATTTT.

The CDR3: CASSLETGLGTGELFF. For the CDR3, the DNA is TGTGCCAGCAGCCTAGAGACAGGGCTTGGCACCGGGGAGCTGTTTTTT. The rearrangement uses TRBV7-3 and TRBJ2-2, with 7 positions matching TRBD1. V gave up 5 bases and J gave up 4 bases; unmatched junction bases: 10. Per the germline V gene, CDR1 is SGHTA and CDR2 is FQGTGA. The CDR3 is made up of 16 amino acids.

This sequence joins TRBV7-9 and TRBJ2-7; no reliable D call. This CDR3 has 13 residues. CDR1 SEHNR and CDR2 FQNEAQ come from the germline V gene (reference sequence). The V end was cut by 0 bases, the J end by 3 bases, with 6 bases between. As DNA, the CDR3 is TGTGCCAGCAGCTTAGCGCTGGGCTACGAGCAGTACTTC. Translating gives CASSLALGYEQYF.

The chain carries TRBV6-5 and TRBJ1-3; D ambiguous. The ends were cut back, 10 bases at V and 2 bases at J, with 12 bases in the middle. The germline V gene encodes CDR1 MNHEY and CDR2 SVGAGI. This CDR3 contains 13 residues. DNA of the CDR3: TGTGCCACCACCACGGTGGCTGGAAACACCATATATTTT. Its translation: CATTTVAGNTIYF.

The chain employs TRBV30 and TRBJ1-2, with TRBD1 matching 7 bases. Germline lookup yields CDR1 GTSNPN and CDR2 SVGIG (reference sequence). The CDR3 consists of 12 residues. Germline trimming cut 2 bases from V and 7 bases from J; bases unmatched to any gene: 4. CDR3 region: CAWSLTGPGYTF. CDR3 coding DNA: TGTGCCTGGAGTCTGACAGGGCCTGGCTACACCTTC.

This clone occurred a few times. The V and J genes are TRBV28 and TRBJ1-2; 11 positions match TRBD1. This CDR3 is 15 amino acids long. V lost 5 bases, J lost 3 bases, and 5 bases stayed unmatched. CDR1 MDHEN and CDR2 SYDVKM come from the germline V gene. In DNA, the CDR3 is TGTGCCAGCAGTACTGGACAGGGGGCATACTATGGCTACACCTTC. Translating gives CASSTGQGAYYGYTF.

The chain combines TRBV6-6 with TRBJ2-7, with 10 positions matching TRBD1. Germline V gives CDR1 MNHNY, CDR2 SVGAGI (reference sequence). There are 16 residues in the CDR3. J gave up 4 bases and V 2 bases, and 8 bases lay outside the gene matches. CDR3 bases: TGTGCCAGCAGTTACACCGGGACAGGGGATAGGTACGAGCAGTACTTC. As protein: CASSYTGTGDRYEQYF.